This T cell receptor beta chain appears in the sequencing data of a study of OX40 agonist ivuxolimab in advanced cancers. Overall study context: The dose-escalation cohort had hepatocellular carcinoma, melanoma, renal cell or head and neck cancer.

Trimming took 6 bases from V and 1 from J; bases not matched to a gene: 5. In germline, CDR1 is MNHEY, CDR2 SVGAGI. The CDR3 has 14 residues. Assay used: immunoSEQ multiplex PCR; TCRdb lists only in-frame clones, some missing. Here the sample spans fewer than 70,000 clones, about 85% being singletons. This clonotype originated in an adult with an advanced solid tumor such as melanoma, head and neck, liver or kidney cancer. The chain uses TRBV6-5 and TRBJ1-1, with 7 bases that match TRBD1. The source was CD4+ or CD8+ T cells sorted from blood, collected in a trial of the OX40 agonist ivuxolimab. The DNA of the CDR3 is TGTGCCAGCAGGGGTAACAGGGGGAACACTGAAGCTTTCTTT. Protein product: CASRGNRGNTEAFF.